The clone carrying this T cell receptor (beta chain) was detected once. The sample originates from a study of blood T cell repertoires in COVID-19. Overall study: COVID-19 samples from acute and convalescent phases originated in the United States, Italy and Spain.

V lost 3 bases, J lost 7 bases, and 4 bases stayed unmatched. This CDR3 region has 13 residues. The V gene's germline CDR1 is SGHNT and CDR2 YYREEE (reference sequence). As originally analysed: Nucleated cell counts were estimated from reference gene primer amplification. The assay was immunoSEQ multiplex PCR, and TCRdb's table has in-frame clones only and misses some. V and J calls and clone size are copied from that table; D and trimming were computed from the DNA. The table includes tens of thousands of clones, 80% to 90% detected once. V and J are TRBV5-4 and TRBJ2-1; 7 nucleotides match TRBD2. This TCR derives from a man between 25 and 39 years old with active or convalescent COVID-19. The sample consisted of peripheral blood. The chain's CDR3 is CASSSGGRNEQFF. The CDR3 DNA is TGTGCCAGCAGCTCAGGCGGGAGAAATGAGCAGTTCTTC. Based on the CDR3 plus reference TRBV5-4 and TRBJ2-1, the full variable domain is ETGVTQSPTHLIKTRGQQVTLRCSSQSGHNTVSWYQQALGQGPQFIFQYYREEENGRGNFPPRFSGLQFPNYSSELNVNALELDDSALYLCASSSGGRNEQFFGPGTRLTVL.